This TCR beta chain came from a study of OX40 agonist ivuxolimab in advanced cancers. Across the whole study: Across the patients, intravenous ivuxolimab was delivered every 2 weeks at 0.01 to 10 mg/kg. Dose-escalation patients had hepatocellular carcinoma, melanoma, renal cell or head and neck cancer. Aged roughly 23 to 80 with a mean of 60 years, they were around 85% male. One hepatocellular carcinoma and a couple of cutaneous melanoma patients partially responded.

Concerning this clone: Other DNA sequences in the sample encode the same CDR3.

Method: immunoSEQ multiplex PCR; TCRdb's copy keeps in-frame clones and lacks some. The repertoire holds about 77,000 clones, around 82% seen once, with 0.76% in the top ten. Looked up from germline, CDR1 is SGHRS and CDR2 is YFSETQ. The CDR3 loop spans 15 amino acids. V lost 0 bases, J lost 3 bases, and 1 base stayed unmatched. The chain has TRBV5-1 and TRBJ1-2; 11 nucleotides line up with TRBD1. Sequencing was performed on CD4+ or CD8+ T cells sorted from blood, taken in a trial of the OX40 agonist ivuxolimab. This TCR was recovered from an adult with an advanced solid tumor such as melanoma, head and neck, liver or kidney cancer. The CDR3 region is CASSLEGQGDYGYTF. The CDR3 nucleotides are TGCGCCAGCAGCTTGGAGGGACAGGGGGACTATGGCTACACCTTC.